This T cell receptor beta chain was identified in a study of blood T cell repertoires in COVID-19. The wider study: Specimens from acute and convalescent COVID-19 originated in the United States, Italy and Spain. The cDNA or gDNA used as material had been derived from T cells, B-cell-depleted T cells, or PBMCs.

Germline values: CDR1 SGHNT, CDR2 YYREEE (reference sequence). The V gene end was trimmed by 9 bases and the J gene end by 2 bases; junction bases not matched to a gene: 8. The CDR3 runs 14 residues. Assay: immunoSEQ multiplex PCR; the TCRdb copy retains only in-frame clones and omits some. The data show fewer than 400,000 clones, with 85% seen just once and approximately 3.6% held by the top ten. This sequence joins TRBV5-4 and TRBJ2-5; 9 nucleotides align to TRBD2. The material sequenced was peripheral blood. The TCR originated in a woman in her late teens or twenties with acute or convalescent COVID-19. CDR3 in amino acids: CATGGGGVQETQYF. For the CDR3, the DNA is TGTGCCACCGGTGGCGGGGGGGTACAAGAGACCCAGTACTTC.